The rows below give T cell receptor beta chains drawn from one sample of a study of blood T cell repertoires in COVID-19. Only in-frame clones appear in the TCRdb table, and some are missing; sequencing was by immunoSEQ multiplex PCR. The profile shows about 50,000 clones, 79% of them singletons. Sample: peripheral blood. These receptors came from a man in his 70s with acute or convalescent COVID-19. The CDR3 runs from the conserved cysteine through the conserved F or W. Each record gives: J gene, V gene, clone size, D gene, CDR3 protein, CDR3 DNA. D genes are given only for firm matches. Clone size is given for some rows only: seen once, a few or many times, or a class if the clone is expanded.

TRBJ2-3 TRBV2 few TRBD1 CASSERTGVTDTQYF TGTGCCAGCAGTGAAAGGACAGGGGTCACAGATACGCAGTATTTT
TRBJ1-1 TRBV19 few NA CASSITAGDTEAFF TGTGCCAGTAGTATTACCGCAGGCGACACTGAAGCTTTCTTT
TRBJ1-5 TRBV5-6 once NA CASSPGGGADNQPQHF TGTGCCAGCAGCCCGGGAGGGGGGGCTGACAATCAGCCCCAGCATTTT
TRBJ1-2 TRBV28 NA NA CASSFRGQLWGYTF TGTGCCAGCAGTTTCAGGGGCCAGCTTTGGGGCTACACCTTC
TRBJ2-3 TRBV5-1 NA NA CASSWGDRDTQYF TGCGCCAGCAGCTGGGGGGACAGAGATACGCAGTATTTT
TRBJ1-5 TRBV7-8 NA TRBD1 CASSSAGQGASSNQPQHF TGTGCCAGCAGCTCGGCAGGACAGGGCGCCAGTAGCAATCAGCCCCAGCATTTT
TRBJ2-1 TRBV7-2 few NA CASSSEVGRWGSEQFF TGTGCCAGCAGCTCAGAGGTGGGGCGCTGGGGTAGTGAGCAGTTCTTC
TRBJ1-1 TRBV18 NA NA CASSPPSEQWNTEAFF TGTGCCAGCTCACCACCGTCCGAACAATGGAACACTGAAGCTTTCTTT
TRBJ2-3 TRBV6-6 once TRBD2 CASSYILAGTRDTQYF TGTGCCAGCAGTTACATTCTAGCGGGGACTCGGGATACGCAGTATTTT
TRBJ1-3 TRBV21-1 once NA CASSSQSGRGGNTIYF TGTGCCAGCAGCAGCCAGTCCGGACGAGGGGGAAACACCATATATTTT
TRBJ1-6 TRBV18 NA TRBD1 CASSPVAGQGTSSPLHF TGTGCCAGCTCACCAGTTGCGGGACAGGGAACAAGTTCACCCCTCCACTTT
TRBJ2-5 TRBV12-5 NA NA CASGTDREGLKTQYF TGTGCTAGTGGAACGGACAGGGAGGGGTTGAAGACCCAGTACTTC
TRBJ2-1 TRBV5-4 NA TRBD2 CASSPQRGGGSGNEQFF TGTGCCAGCAGCCCCCAAAGAGGCGGGGGATCCGGCAATGAGCAGTTCTTC
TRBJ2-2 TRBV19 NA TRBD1 CASSIGQGAGTGELFF TGTGCCAGTAGTATCGGACAGGGGGCGGGCACCGGGGAGCTGTTTTTT
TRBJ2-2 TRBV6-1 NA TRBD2 CASSEARAGTSGVGTGELFF TGTGCCAGCAGTGAAGCTCGGGCAGGGACTAGCGGGGTTGGCACCGGGGAGCTGTTTTTT
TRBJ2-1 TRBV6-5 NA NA CASSSTRVNEQFF TGTGCCAGCAGCTCAACCAGGGTTAATGAGCAGTTCTTC
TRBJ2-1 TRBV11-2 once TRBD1 CASSATGGYNEQFF TGTGCCAGCAGCGCCACAGGGGGCTACAATGAGCAGTTCTTC
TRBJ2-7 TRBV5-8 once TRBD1 CARRDRGLGEQYF TGTGCCAGGAGGGACAGGGGCCTAGGTGAGCAGTACTTC
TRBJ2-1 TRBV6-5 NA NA CASTGGGPYNEQFF TGTGCCAGCACTGGCGGCGGGCCCTACAATGAGCAGTTCTTC
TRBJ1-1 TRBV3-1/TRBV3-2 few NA CASSQDKGLGDEAFF TGTGCCAGCAGCCAAGATAAGGGTCTGGGAGATGAAGCTTTCTTT
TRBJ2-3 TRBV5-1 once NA CASSLGGRGFTDTQYF TGCGCCAGCAGCTTGGGCGGAAGGGGATTCACAGATACGCAGTATTTT
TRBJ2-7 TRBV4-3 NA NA CASSQDEGRASYEQYF TGCGCCAGCAGCCAAGATGAGGGCAGAGCTTCCTACGAGCAGTACTTC